This TCR beta chain was identified in a study of T cell changes during pregnancy in multiple sclerosis. With V trimmed by 6 bases and J by 7 bases, 8 bases remained unmatched. Germline CDR1 is SNHLY and CDR2 is FYNNEI. This CDR3 comprises 15 residues. Libraries were prepared by immunoSEQ multiplex PCR; TCRdb keeps only in-frame clonotypes and omits some of them. Altogether about 36,000 clones are present, around nine tenths being singletons, with the ten largest covering around 11%. The chain recombines TRBV2 with TRBJ2-1; 11 nucleotides agree with TRBD2. The sequence was collected from a female donor with multiple sclerosis, enrolled in a pregnancy study. The source was CD8+ T cells from peripheral blood mononuclear cells, collected in the third trimester of pregnancy. The DNA of the CDR3 is TGTGCCAGCAGGCTCCCCACTAGCGGGAGAAATGAGCAGTTCTTC. Residues: CASRLPTSGRNEQFF.